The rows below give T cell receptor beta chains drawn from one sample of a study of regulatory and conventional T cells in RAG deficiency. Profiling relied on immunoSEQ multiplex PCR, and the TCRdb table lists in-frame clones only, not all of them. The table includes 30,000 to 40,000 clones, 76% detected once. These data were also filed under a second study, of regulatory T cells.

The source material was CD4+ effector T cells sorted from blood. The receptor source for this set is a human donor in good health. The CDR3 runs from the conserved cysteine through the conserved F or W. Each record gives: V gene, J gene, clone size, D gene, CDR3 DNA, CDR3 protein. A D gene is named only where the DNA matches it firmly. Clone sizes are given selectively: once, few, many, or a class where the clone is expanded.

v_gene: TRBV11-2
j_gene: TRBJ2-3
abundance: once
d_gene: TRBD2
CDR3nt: TGTGCCAGCAGCCAAAGATCGGGACTAGCGGGGGGTTGGGATACGCAGTATTTT
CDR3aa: CASSQRSGLAGGWDTQYF

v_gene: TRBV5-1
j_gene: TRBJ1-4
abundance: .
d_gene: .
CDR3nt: TGCGCCAGCAGCTTCAGAGCAACTAATGAAAAACTGTTTTTT
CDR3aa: CASSFRATNEKLFF

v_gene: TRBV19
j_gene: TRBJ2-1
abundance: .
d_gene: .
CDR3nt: TGTGCCAGTAGTGGGGCGGTTGAGCAGTTCTTC
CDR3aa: CASSGAVEQFF

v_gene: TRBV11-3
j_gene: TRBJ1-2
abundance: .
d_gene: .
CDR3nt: TGTGCCAGCACCTCGGGCAGGCCAGCTAACTATGGCTACACCTTC
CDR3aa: CASTSGRPANYGYTF

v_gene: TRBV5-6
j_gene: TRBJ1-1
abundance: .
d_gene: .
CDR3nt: TGTGCCAGCAGCCCTTGGGGGGGAGAGACTTTCTTT
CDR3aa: CASSPWGGETFF

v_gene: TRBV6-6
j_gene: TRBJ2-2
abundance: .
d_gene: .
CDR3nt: TGTGCCAGCAGCCCCGGATCGAACACCGGGGAGCTGTTTTTT
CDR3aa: CASSPGSNTGELFF

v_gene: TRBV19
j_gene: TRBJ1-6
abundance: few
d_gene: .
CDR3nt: TGTGCCAGTAGTACCTGGACAGTTAATAATTCACCCCTCCACTTT
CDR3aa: CASSTWTVNNSPLHF

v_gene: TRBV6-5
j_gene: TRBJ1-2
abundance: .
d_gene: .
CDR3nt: TGTGCCAGCAGTTTCGAGGACAGCCTCTATGGCTACACCTTC
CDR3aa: CASSFEDSLYGYTF

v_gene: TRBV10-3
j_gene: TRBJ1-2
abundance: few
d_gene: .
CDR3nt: TGTGCCATCAGTGAGACACCGGGACGGAATGATGGCTACACCTTC
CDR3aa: CAISETPGRNDGYTF

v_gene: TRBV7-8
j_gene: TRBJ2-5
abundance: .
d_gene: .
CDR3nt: TGTGCCAGCAGCTTAACGGGGGGCCACCAAGAGACCCAGTACTTC
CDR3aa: CASSLTGGHQETQYF

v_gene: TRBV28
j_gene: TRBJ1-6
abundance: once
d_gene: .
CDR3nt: TGTGCCAGCAGCTCCGGACCGATAGGGCCCCTCCACTTT
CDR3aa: CASSSGPIGPLHF

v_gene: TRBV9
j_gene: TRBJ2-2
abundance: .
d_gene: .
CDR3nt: TGTGCCAGCAGCGTAGGACAGACAAACACCGGGGAGCTGTTTTTT
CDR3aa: CASSVGQTNTGELFF

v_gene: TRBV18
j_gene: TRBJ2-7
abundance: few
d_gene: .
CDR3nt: TGTGCCAGCTCACCTAGTAGGGACGAGCAGTACTTC
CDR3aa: CASSPSRDEQYF

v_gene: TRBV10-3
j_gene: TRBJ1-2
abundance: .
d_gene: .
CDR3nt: TGTGCCATCAGGGGTGGCTACACCTTC
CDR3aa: CAIRGGYTF

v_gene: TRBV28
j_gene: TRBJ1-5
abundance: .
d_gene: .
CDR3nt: TGTGCCAGCAGTTTAGGGGGACGTCAGCCCCAGCATTTT
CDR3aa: CASSLGGRQPQHF

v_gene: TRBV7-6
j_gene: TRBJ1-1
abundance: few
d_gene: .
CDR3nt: TGTGCCAGTGCACGGAGCGGGTGGAACACTGAAGCTTTCTTT
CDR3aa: CASARSGWNTEAFF

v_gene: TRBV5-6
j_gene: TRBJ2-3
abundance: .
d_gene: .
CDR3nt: TGTGCCAGCAGCTCCAGTCTGCGGGACACAGATACGCAGTATTTT
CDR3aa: CASSSSLRDTDTQYF

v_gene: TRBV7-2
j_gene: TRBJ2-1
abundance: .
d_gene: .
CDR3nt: TGTGCCAGCAGCTTAAGGGGGGAGTACAATGAGCAGTTCTTC
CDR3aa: CASSLRGEYNEQFF

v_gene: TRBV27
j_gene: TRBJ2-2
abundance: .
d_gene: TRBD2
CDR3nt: TGTGCCAGCAACGCACGGAGCGGGGGGCGGACATTTCACACCGGGGAGCTGTTTTTT
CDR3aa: CASNARSGGRTFHTGELFF

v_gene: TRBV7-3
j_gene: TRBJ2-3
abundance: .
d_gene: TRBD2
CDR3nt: TGTGCCAGCAGCCCCATGGGGGGGATTGCAGATACGCAGTATTTT
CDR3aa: CASSPMGGIADTQYF

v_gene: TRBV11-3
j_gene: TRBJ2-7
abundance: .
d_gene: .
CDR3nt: TGTGCCAGCAGCTTAGCGGCAGGTACCTACGAGCAGTACTTC
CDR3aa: CASSLAAGTYEQYF

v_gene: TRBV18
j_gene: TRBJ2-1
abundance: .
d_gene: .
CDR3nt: TGTGCCAGCGGACCGGGCAATGAGCAGTTCTTC
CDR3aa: CASGPGNEQFF

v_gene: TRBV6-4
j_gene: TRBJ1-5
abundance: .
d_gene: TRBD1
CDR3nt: TGTGCCAGCAGATCCCAAGACAGGGGCCATCAGCCCCAGCATTTT
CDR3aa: CASRSQDRGHQPQHF

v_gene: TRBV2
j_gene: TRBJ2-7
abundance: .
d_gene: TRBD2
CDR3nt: TGTGCCAGCAGTACCGTTGCTGGACTAGCGGGGGACACAAGGAACTACGAGCAGTACTTC
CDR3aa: CASSTVAGLAGDTRNYEQYF

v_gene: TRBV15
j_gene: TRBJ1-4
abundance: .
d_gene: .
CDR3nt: TGTGCCACCAGCAGAGGCCCGCAGACAACTAATGAAAAACTGTTTTTT
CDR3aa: CATSRGPQTTNEKLFF

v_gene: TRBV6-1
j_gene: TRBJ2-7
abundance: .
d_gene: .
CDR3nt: TGTGCCAGCAGTGAGCGGGACCTGTACATTGAGGAGCAGTACTTC
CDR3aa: CASSERDLYIEEQYF

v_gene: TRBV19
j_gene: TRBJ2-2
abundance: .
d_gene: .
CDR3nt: TGTGCCAGTAGTATGGGCAGGGTAGGCACCGGGGAGCTGTTTTTT
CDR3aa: CASSMGRVGTGELFF

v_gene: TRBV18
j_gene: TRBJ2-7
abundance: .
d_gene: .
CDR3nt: TGTGCCAGCTCCGGACGAGTTGAGGGCGAGCAGTACTTC
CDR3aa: CASSGRVEGEQYF

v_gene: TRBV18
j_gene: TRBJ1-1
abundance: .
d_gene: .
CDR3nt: TGTGCCAGCCTCTCCTCCGTAGCGAACACTGAAGCTTTCTTT
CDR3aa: CASLSSVANTEAFF

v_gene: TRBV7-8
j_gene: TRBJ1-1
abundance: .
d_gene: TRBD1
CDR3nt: TGTGCCAGCAGCCCACAGGGGATTTTGAACACTGAAGCTTTCTTT
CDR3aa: CASSPQGILNTEAFF

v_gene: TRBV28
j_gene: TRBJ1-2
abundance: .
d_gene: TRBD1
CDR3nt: TGTGCCAGCAGTAAACTCGTTTTACGGGACAGATCGAACTATGGCTACACCTTC
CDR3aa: CASSKLVLRDRSNYGYTF

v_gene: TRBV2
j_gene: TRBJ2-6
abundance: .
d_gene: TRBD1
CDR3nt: TGTGCCAGCAGTTCCGGGACAGGGGCTGGGGCCAACGTCCTGACTTTC
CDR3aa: CASSSGTGAGANVLTF

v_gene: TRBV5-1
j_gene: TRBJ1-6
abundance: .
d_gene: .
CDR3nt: TGCGCCAGCAGCTTGGATTCCGAGCCCAATTCACCCCTCCACTTT
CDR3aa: CASSLDSEPNSPLHF

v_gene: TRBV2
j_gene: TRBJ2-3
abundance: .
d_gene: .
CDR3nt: TGTGCCAGCATCGCCCCGTCGGGGGAAGTCCCAGATACGCAGTATTTT
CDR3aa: CASIAPSGEVPDTQYF

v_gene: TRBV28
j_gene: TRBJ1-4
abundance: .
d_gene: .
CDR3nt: TGTGCCAGCAGTCCTGACAGAATAATTGGAGAAAAACTGTTTTTT
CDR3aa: CASSPDRIIGEKLFF

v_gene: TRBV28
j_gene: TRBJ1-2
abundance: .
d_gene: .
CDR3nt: TGTGCCAGCAGAGCGGAGTATGGCTACACCTTC
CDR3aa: CASRAEYGYTF

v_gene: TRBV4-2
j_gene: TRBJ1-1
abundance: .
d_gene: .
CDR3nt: TGTGCCAGCAGCCAAGGTTTGGGCGGGGAGGGCACTGAAGCTTTCTTT
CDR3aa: CASSQGLGGEGTEAFF

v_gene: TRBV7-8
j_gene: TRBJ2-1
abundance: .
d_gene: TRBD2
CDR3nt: TGTGCCAGCAGCTTAGAACTAGCGGGGGCGCTGGGGCAGTTCTTC
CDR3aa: CASSLELAGALGQFF

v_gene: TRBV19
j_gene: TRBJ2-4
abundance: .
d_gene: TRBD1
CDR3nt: TGTGCCAGTAGTAGGACAGGGGTTCCGGGTAAAAACATTCAGTACTTC
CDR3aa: CASSRTGVPGKNIQYF

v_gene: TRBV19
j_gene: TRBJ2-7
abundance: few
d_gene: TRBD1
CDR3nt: TGTGCCAGTAGTATCCCTAGGGACAGGGGGCGAGGCGAGCAGTACTTC
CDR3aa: CASSIPRDRGRGEQYF

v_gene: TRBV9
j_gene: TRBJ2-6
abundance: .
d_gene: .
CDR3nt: TGTGCCAGCAGCCTTCTCGTAATCCCTGGGGCCAACGTCCTGACTTTC
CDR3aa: CASSLLVIPGANVLTF

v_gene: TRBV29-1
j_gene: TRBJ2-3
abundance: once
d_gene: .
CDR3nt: TGCAGCGTTATGGAAGTGAGGAGGGGTAGCACAGATACGCAGTATTTT
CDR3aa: CSVMEVRRGSTDTQYF

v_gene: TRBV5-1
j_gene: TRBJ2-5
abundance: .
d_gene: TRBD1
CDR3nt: TGCGCCAGCAGCTTGGCGGGGACAGGCCCGGGCGAGACCCAGTACTTC
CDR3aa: CASSLAGTGPGETQYF

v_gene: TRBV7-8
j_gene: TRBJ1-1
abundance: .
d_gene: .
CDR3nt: TGTGCCAGCAGCAAAAGGGAGGGGTGGACTGAAGCTTTCTTT
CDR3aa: CASSKREGWTEAFF

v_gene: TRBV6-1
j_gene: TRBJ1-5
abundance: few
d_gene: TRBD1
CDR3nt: TGTGCCAGCAATCAGGACAGGGTACAGCCCCAGCATTTT
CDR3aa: CASNQDRVQPQHF

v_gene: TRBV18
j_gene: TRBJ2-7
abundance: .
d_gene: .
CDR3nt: TGTGCCAGCTCAATAAGGGGGACACCCGAGCAGTACTTC
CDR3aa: CASSIRGTPEQYF

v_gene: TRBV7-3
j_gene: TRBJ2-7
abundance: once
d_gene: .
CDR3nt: TGTGCCAGCAGCTTAAGTCTTTCCTACGAGCAGTACTTC
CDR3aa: CASSLSLSYEQYF

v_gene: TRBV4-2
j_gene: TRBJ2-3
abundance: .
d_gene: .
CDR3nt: TGTGCCAGCAGCCCCACTAGTCCCCTCGATACGCAGTATTTT
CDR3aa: CASSPTSPLDTQYF

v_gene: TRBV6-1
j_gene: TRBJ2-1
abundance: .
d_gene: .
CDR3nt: TGTGCCAGCAGTGAAGCGCCCAGAATCGTTGAGCAGTTCTTC
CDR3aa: CASSEAPRIVEQFF

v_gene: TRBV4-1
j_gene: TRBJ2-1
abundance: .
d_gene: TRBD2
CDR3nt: TGCGCCAGCAGCCAAGGCCTTGCTAGCGGGGGCAGGTACAATGAGCAGTTCTTC
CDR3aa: CASSQGLASGGRYNEQFF

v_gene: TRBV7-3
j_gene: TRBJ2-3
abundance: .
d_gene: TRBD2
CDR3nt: TGTGCCAGCAGCTTAAAGGGACTAGCCACAGATACGCAGTATTTT
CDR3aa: CASSLKGLATDTQYF

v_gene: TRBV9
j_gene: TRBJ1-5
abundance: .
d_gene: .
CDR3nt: TGTGCCAGCAGCGTTGAGAGCAATCAGCCCCAGCATTTT
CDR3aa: CASSVESNQPQHF

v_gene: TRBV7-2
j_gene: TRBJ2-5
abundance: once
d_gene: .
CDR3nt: TGTGCCAGCAGCCCCCAACGAGGCGGTGATCAAGAGACCCAGTACTTC
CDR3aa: CASSPQRGGDQETQYF

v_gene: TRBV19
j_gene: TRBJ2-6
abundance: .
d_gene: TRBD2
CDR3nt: TGTGCCAGTAGTATTTGGCGACTAGCGGGGGTTGGGGCCAACGTCCTGACTTTC
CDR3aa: CASSIWRLAGVGANVLTF

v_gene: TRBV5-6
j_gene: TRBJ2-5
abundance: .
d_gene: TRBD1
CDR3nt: TGTGCCAGCAGCTTACTCCGGGACAGCAAGGGGTTACAAGAGACCCAGTACTTC
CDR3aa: CASSLLRDSKGLQETQYF

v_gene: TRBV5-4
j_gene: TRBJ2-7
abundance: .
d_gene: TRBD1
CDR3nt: TGTGCCAGCAGCTTTGGACAGGGCCTAACCTACGAGCAGTACTTC
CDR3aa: CASSFGQGLTYEQYF

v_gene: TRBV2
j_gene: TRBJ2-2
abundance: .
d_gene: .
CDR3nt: TGTGCCAGCAGCTACCAGGGATCGTCGGCCGGGGAGCTGTTTTTT
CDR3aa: CASSYQGSSAGELFF

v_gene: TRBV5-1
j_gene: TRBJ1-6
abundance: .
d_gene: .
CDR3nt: TGCGCCAGCAGCGACGGGACCCCTAATTCACCCCTCCACTTT
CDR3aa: CASSDGTPNSPLHF

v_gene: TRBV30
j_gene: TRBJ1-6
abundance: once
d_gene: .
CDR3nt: TGTGCCTGGGTGGTCGGCTCCTATAATTCACCCCTCCACTTT
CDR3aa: CAWVVGSYNSPLHF